This T cell receptor beta chain stems from a study of CD8+ T cells in alopecia areata. Study overall: The investigators scored severity in treated patients by the percentage of affected scalp area.

Extracted RNA was reverse transcribed, and the resulting cDNA served as sequencing template. Data came from immunoSEQ multiplex PCR; TCRdb stores just in-frame clones and leaves some out. The table has about 150,000 clones, 50% to 65% seen once. Many counts were recorded for this clone. Antigen specificity is unknown. Documented treatment: oral pan-JAK inhibitor, 5-10 mg twice daily. Both peripheral blood and punch biopsies of lesional scalp skin were obtained from patients who had alopecia areata. The germline CDR1 and CDR2 sequences are MNHNS and SASEGT. CDR3 length equals 16 residues. V gave up 4 bases and J gave up 2 bases; unmatched junction bases: 3. General study results and limits: Tofacitinib significantly decreased scalp clonality and expanded CD8+ clones among top 100. Researchers reported that TCR sharing among patients proved less clear than in mice, possibly HLA-linked.

The clonotype was recovered from a human donor with alopecia areata. The chain recombines TRBV6-1 with TRBJ2-3, with 13 positions matching TRBD2. The sample in question was CD8+ T cells sorted from blood, obtained at week 4, from a patient treated with tofacitinib. In DNA form, the CDR3 reads TGTGCCAGCAGTGTAACTAGCGGGGGGGCCACAGATACGCAGTATTTT. It is translated as CASSVTSGGATDTQYF.